This entry lists 16 T cell receptor beta chains sequenced from one sample in a study of T cell changes during pregnancy in multiple sclerosis. Using immunoSEQ multiplex PCR, the repertoire was profiled, and TCRdb retains in-frame clones only, with some absent. The table lists 80,000 to 95,000 clones, about 95% of them singletons. Source: peripheral blood, taken in the second trimester of pregnancy. The receptors here all came from a female donor with multiple sclerosis, enrolled in a pregnancy study.

The chain links TRBV27 to TRBJ1-2; 10 nucleotides match TRBD1. V was pared by 6 bases and J by 4 bases, with 8 bases of the junction left unmatched. Germline assignment: CDR1 MNHEY and CDR2 SMNVEV (reference sequence). This CDR3 comprises 15 residues. Written as DNA, the CDR3 is TGTGCCAGCAGCAGAGACAGGGGGCTCCTCTATGGCTACACCTTC. This encodes CASSRDRGLLYGYTF.

The CDR3 nucleotides are TGCGCCAGCAGCCGAGACACTCATCACGATTCCAACTATGGCTACACCTTC. Its translation: CASSRDTHHDSNYGYTF. The chain has TRBV4-3 and TRBJ1-2; D is ambiguous. Germline V gene lookup returns CDR1 LGHNA and CDR2 YSLEER. The CDR3 is 17 residues long. Trimming cost V 4 bases and J 2 bases, with 20 bases left between them.

The chain is built from TRBV7-9 and TRBJ2-3, with 7 nucleotides matching TRBD1. The CDR3 covers 15 residues. From germline, CDR1 is SEHNR and CDR2 FQNEAQ (reference sequence). V lost 5 bases to trimming and J lost 0 bases; unmatched junction nucleotides: 5. CDR3 nucleotide sequence: TGTGCCAGCAGCCGATGGGACAGCAGCACAGATACGCAGTATTTT. Its translation is CASSRWDSSTDTQYF.

In its sample, this clone was seen once. The chain uses TRBV5-4 and TRBJ2-5; 7 bases align to TRBD1. The CDR3 spans 13 residues. The V gene's germline CDR1 is SGHNT and CDR2 YYREEE (reference sequence). With V trimmed by 6 bases and J by 4 bases, 6 bases remained unmatched. The CDR3 sequence: CASTPRGRETQYF. The CDR3 nucleotides are TGTGCCAGCACCCCGAGGGGGCGAGAGACCCAGTACTTC. Filled out from reference TRBV5-4 and TRBJ2-5, the complete variable domain reads ETGVTQSPTHLIKTRGQQVTLRCSSQSGHNTVSWYQQALGQGPQFIFQYYREEENGRGNFPPRFSGLQFPNYSSELNVNALELDDSALYLCASTPRGRETQYFGPGTRLLVL.

This chain connects TRBV7-9 to TRBJ1-2; 7 nucleotides line up with TRBD1. Trimming took 5 bases from V and 4 from J; bases not matched to a gene: 16. Germline CDR1 reads SEHNR; CDR2 reads FQNEAQ (reference sequence). The CDR3 totals 17 residues. CDR3 sequence (DNA): TGTGCCAGCAGCCCGAGGACAGGACTGTACCTTCTCTATGGCTACACCTTC. It codes for CASSPRTGLYLLYGYTF.

V is TRBV2 and J is TRBJ2-3, with D tentatively TRBD1 (6 bases). Trimming cost V 1 base and J 2 bases, with 10 bases left between them. CDR1 and CDR2 from the germline V gene are SNHLY and FYNNEI. The CDR3 covers 15 residues. CDR3 coding DNA: TGTGCCAGCAGTGAAGACACAGGGCCCACAGATACGCAGTATTTT. Its translation is CASSEDTGPTDTQYF.

V usage is TRBV5-1 and J usage is TRBJ2-2; D ambiguous. CDR1 and CDR2 from the germline V gene are SGHRS and YFSETQ. This CDR3 is 14 amino acids long. Between the trimmed V and J ends, which lost 4 bases and 5 bases, there was a span of 12 bases. CDR3 sequence (DNA): TGCGCCAGCAGCCCTATACACGGGACCGGGGAGCTGTTTTTT. It translates to CASSPIHGTGELFF.

The gene calls are TRBV6-4 and TRBJ2-1; 11 bases agree with TRBD2. V was pared by 4 bases and J by 7 bases, with 9 bases of the junction left unmatched. Germline CDR1 MRHNA, CDR2 SNTAGT. This CDR3 has 16 residues. The CDR3 coding sequence is TGTGCCAGCAGTGCCACTAGCGGGAGAGGGAAAAATGAGCAGTTCTTC. This gives the protein CASSATSGRGKNEQFF.

This rearrangement joins TRBV7-2 to TRBJ1-1, with D maybe TRBD1 (6 bases). The germline V and J ends were trimmed by 0 bases and 0 bases, with 11 bases remaining between them. The germline CDR1 and CDR2 sequences are SGHTA and FQGNSA. The CDR3 is 16 amino acids. CDR3 protein: CASSLAWTAMNTEAFF. The CDR3 DNA reads TGTGCCAGCAGCTTAGCGTGGACAGCAATGAACACTGAAGCTTTCTTT.

The chain recombines TRBV2 with TRBJ2-3, with 7 nucleotides matching TRBD2. Germline CDR1 SNHLY, CDR2 FYNNEI. This CDR3 comprises 15 residues. With V trimmed by 0 bases and J by 3 bases, 3 bases remained unmatched. The CDR3 protein is CASSEARGETDTQYF. DNA for the CDR3: TGTGCCAGCAGTGAAGCTCGGGGGGAAACAGATACGCAGTATTTT.

The rearrangement uses TRBV6-1 and TRBJ1-2, with D unresolved. The CDR3 spans 15 residues. Germline CDR1 reads MNHNS; CDR2 reads SASEGT. V gave up 8 bases and J gave up 5 bases, with 21 bases separating them. The CDR3 protein is CASLGRPVNYYGYTF. The CDR3 nucleotides read TGTGCCAGCCTGGGCAGGCCCGTCAATTATTATGGCTACACCTTC.

The chain joins TRBV5-4 to TRBJ2-5; 7 nucleotides agree with TRBD2. With V trimmed by 1 base and J by 2 bases, 11 bases remained unmatched. The CDR3 sequence is 17 residues long. CDR1 SGHNT and CDR2 YYREEE come from the germline V gene (reference sequence). CDR3 in amino acids: CASSLLRGSGDQETQYF. DNA for the CDR3: TGTGCCAGCAGCTTGTTGAGAGGCAGCGGGGATCAAGAGACCCAGTACTTC. The full variable domain, in which reference TRBV5-4 and TRBJ2-5 provide the parts outside the CDR3, is ETGVTQSPTHLIKTRGQQVTLRCSSQSGHNTVSWYQQALGQGPQFIFQYYREEENGRGNFPPRFSGLQFPNYSSELNVNALELDDSALYLCASSLLRGSGDQETQYFGPGTRLLVL.

The genes are TRBV7-3 and TRBJ2-3, with no clear D. Germline assignment: CDR1 SGHTA and CDR2 FQGTGA. Between the trimmed V and J ends, which lost 5 bases and 0 bases, there was a span of 15 bases. The CDR3 is 16 residues long. The CDR3 loop reads CASSQLPGSSTDTQYF. The CDR3 DNA sequence: TGTGCCAGCAGCCAACTCCCAGGTTCTAGCACAGATACGCAGTATTTT.

V gene TRBV27 combines with J gene TRBJ2-3; 9 bases agree with TRBD2. V lost 4 bases, J lost 2 bases, and 7 bases stayed unmatched. This CDR3 is built from 16 residues. Germline V gene sequence: CDR1 MNHEY, CDR2 SMNVEV (reference sequence). The CDR3 DNA follows: TGTGCCAGCAGTTCCCCGGGACTAGCCCTCACAGATACGCAGTATTTT. It translates to CASSSPGLALTDTQYF.

This clone was seen a single time. The rearrangement joins TRBV19 to TRBJ2-4; 11 bases align to TRBD2. The CDR3 consists of 14 residues. From germline, CDR1 is LNHDA and CDR2 SQIVND (reference sequence). V gave up 6 bases and J gave up 4 bases; unmatched junction bases: 2. This CDR3 is CASSRTSGKNIQYF. The CDR3 DNA reads TGTGCCAGTAGCCGGACTAGCGGGAAAAACATTCAGTACTTC. The variable domain in full, completed from reference TRBV19 and TRBJ2-4, reads DGGITQSPKYLFRKEGQNVTLSCEQNLNHDAMYWYRQDPGQGLRLIYYSQIVNDFQKGDIAEGYSVSREKKESFPLTVTSAQKNPTAFYLCASSRTSGKNIQYFGAGTRLSVL.

This clone was recorded only once. The same CDR3 arises from other DNA sequences in this sample as well. The V and J genes are TRBV6-1 and TRBJ2-3; tentative D call: TRBD1 (6 bases). V lost 4 bases and J lost 0, with 11 bases in between. Germline CDR1 MNHNS, CDR2 SASEGT. The CDR3 length is 15 residues. CDR3 region: CASSVDRSSTDTQYF. CDR3 nucleotide sequence: TGTGCCAGCAGTGTGGACAGATCCAGCACAGATACGCAGTATTTT.